One and the same sample provided the 13 T cell receptor beta chains below, sequenced in a study of T cell responses to AZD1222 COVID-19 vaccine. Assay used: immunoSEQ multiplex PCR; TCRdb lists only in-frame clones, some missing. The sample lists roughly 100,000 clones; nearly 90% were seen once. The input for sequencing was peripheral blood, taken 28 days after the second AZD1222 dose. The receptors originated from an adult who received the AZD1222 COVID-19 vaccine.

The chain links TRBV6-5 to TRBJ2-3; 7 nucleotides align to TRBD1. Looked up from germline, CDR1 is MNHEY and CDR2 is SVGAGI. J lost 6 bases, V lost 6 bases, and 6 bases had no gene match. The CDR3 length is 13 residues. CDR3 region: CASRNDRVDTQYF. For the CDR3, the DNA is TGTGCCAGCAGAAATGACAGGGTTGATACGCAGTATTTT.

The chain has TRBV5-4 and TRBJ1-2; a weak D match, TRBD1 (6 bases). The length of the CDR3 is 13 residues. Germline CDR1 reads SGHNT; CDR2 reads YYREEE (reference sequence). V lost 2 bases to trimming and J lost 8 bases, with 13 bases between them. The CDR3 protein is CASSFTTGKGYTF. CDR3 nucleotides: TGTGCCAGCAGCTTTACCACAGGGAAGGGCTACACCTTC.

The CDR3 region is CASSLRNSRDQGARTEAFF. In DNA, the CDR3 is TGCGCCAGCAGCCTTCGAAACTCGAGAGACCAGGGGGCGCGAACTGAAGCTTTCTTT. V and J are TRBV4-1 and TRBJ1-1; 8 nucleotides align to TRBD1. This CDR3 spans 19 amino acids. Germline V gives CDR1 MGHRA, CDR2 YSYEKL. Trimming at V came to 4 bases and at J to 5 bases, leaving 21 bases not matched to a gene.

The chain links TRBV6-2 or TRBV6-3 to TRBJ1-5, with D unclear. CDR3 length: 13 residues. Trimming took off 2 bases at V and 4 bases at J, with 6 bases between the two ends. CDR1 MNHEY and CDR2 SVGEGT come from the germline V gene. The CDR3: CASSYRKNQPQHF. The DNA for the CDR3 is TGTGCCAGCAGTTACCGCAAGAATCAGCCCCAGCATTTT.

The V call is TRBV27, the J call TRBJ1-3, with D possibly TRBD1 on 6 matching bases. The CDR3 covers 16 residues. V was trimmed by 5 bases and J by 0 bases, leaving 14 bases between them. CDR1 and CDR2 from the germline V gene are MNHEY and SMNVEV (reference sequence). CDR3 in DNA: TGTGCCAGCAGTCAAACCTCGGACAGCTCTGGAAACACCATATATTTT. It encodes CASSQTSDSSGNTIYF.

The rearrangement links TRBV28 to TRBJ1-6, with 7 bases lining up with TRBD1. CDR3 length: 15 amino acids. Trimming took 5 bases from V and 7 from J; bases not matched to a gene: 8. The germline V gene has CDR1 MDHEN and CDR2 SYDVKM. CDR3 nucleotides: TGTGCCAGCAGTCCCCAACAGGGGCGAAATTCACCCCTCCACTTT. The encoded protein is CASSPQQGRNSPLHF. The entire variable domain, with the rest obtained from reference TRBV28 and TRBJ1-6, is as follows: DVKVTQSSRYLVKRTGEKVFLECVQDMDHENMFWYRQDPGLGLRLIYFSYDVKMKEKGDIPEGYSVSREKKERFSLILESASTNQTSMYLCASSPQQGRNSPLHFGNGTRLTVT.

This sequence joins TRBV11-1 and TRBJ2-2, with a tentative D call TRBD2 (5 bases). This CDR3 has 14 residues. The ends were cut back, 1 base at V and 9 bases at J, with 12 bases in the middle. In germline, CDR1 is SGHAT, CDR2 FQDESV (reference sequence). The CDR3 loop reads CASSLVEENRELFF. The CDR3 bases are TGTGCCAGCAGCTTAGTGGAGGAGAACAGGGAGCTGTTTTTT. The full variable domain, with the rest looked up from reference TRBV11-1 and TRBJ2-2, is EAEVAQSPRYKITEKSQAVAFWCDPISGHATLYWYRQILGQGPELLVQFQDESVVDDSQLPKDRFSAERLKGVDSTLKIQPAELGDSAMYLCASSLVEENRELFFGEGSRLTVL.

The chain combines TRBV3-1 (or the pseudogene TRBV3-2) with TRBJ2-2; D is uncertain. The V end lost 6 bases, the J end lost 4 bases, and 3 bases lay between the germline ends. The germline CDR1 and CDR2 sequences are LGHDT and YNNKEL (reference sequence). The CDR3 contains 11 residues. CDR3 residues: CASSFTGELFF. The CDR3 DNA follows: TGTGCCAGCAGTTTCACCGGGGAGCTGTTTTTT.

This clone was seen once. The rearrangement uses TRBV28 and TRBJ1-4; D not resolved. This CDR3 comprises 13 residues. Trimming removed 1 base from V and 3 bases from J, with 3 bases in between. The germline V gene encodes CDR1 MDHEN and CDR2 SYDVKM. DNA of the CDR3: TGTGCCAGCAGTTTATATCCTAATGAAAAACTGTTTTTT. Its translation is CASSLYPNEKLFF.

The chain couples TRBV15 to TRBJ1-5; no definite D call. V was cut by 0 bases and J by 4 bases, with 10 bases left in between. CDR1 and CDR2 (germline): LNHNV, YYDKDF (reference sequence). This CDR3 has 15 residues. The CDR3, as DNA: TGTGCCACCAGCAGAGAACGATCAGGAAATCAGCCCCAGCATTTT. As protein: CATSRERSGNQPQHF.

The chain carries TRBV2 and TRBJ2-7; 8 bases are shared with TRBD2. The CDR3 has 15 amino acids. Germline V gene lookup returns CDR1 SNHLY and CDR2 FYNNEI. J was trimmed by 10 bases and V by 7 bases; bases with no gene match: 18. The CDR3 loop is CASTNLAGPRNIQYF. The CDR3 DNA reads TGTGCCAGCACCAACTTAGCGGGACCACGGAACATACAGTACTTC.

V usage is TRBV4-2 and J usage is TRBJ2-3; D uncertain. The CDR3 contains 15 residues. The V gene lost 0 bases and the J gene lost 2 bases, with 9 bases spanning the gap. Germline V gene data show CDR1 as LGHNA and CDR2 as YNFKEQ. Written as DNA, the CDR3 is TGTGCCAGCAGCCAAGACCCGACACACACAGATACGCAGTATTTT. Translated: CASSQDPTHTDTQYF.

The genes are TRBV4-2 and TRBJ1-5; possibly TRBD1 for D (5 bases). V lost 0 bases and J 2 bases, leaving 11 bases between the germline ends. The CDR3 is 16 residues long. The germline CDR1 and CDR2 sequences are LGHNA and YNFKEQ. For the CDR3, the DNA is TGTGCCAGCAGCCAAGACCCCGGGGACGGCAATCAGCCCCAGCATTTT. Its protein product is CASSQDPGDGNQPQHF.